These 25 T cell receptor beta chains originate from one sample sequenced in a study of Graves' ophthalmopathy and Graves' hyperthyroidism. Investigators amplified TCR beta CDR3 regions from RNA transcripts. Following a first-round RT-PCR that used HTBI primers, a second-round multiplex PCR was carried out. TCRdb processed the multiplex PCR reads anew with MiXCR; each CDR3 protein has one entry. The sample has hundreds of thousands of distinct CDR3 sequences; approximately 22% are singletons. The sequencing input was peripheral blood. Source of these receptors: a woman younger than 35 with stable Graves' hyperthyroidism. Some clones in this sample may be carry-over from other donors' samples.

This clonotype showed up many times. This chain uses TRBV6-1 with TRBJ1-1; no reliable D call. The CDR3 totals 15 residues. V lost 5 bases, J lost 2 bases, and 15 bases lay in between. Germline V gene lookup returns CDR1 MNHNS and CDR2 SASEGT. The CDR3 DNA is TGTGCCAGCAGTCGGGCAATACGCGATAACACTGAAGCTTTCTTT. Its protein is CASSRAIRDNTEAFF.

There are a few counts of this clonotype. V usage is TRBV3-1 and J usage is TRBJ1-1; no clear D gene. Trimming shortened V by 3 bases and J by 0 bases, and 5 bases separated the two germline ends. The CDR3 extends over 13 amino acids. Per the germline V gene, CDR1 is LGHDT and CDR2 is YNNKEL (reference sequence). The CDR3 region has the DNA TGTGCCAGCAGCCATGTGGTGAACACTGAAGCTTTCTTT. Translation gives CASSHVVNTEAFF.

The chain employs TRBV6-2 or TRBV6-3 and TRBJ1-2; tentatively, D is TRBD1 (5 bases). Trimming took off 5 bases at V and 8 bases at J, with 18 bases between the two ends. Germline assignment: CDR1 MNHEY and CDR2 SVGEGT. The length of the CDR3 is 14 residues. CDR3 residues: CASSRAGPRAGYTF. CDR3 nucleotide sequence: TGTGCCAGCAGTCGCGCGGGACCGCGAGCGGGCTACACCTTC.

V gene TRBV11-2 combines with J gene TRBJ1-2; weak D call: TRBD1 (6 bases). Trimming took off 3 bases at V and 4 bases at J, with 12 bases between the two ends. CDR1 and CDR2 from the germline V gene are SGHAT and FQNNGV. CDR3 length: 14 residues. The CDR3 bases are TGTGCCAGCAGCTTTGAGGGGGGACTCTATGGCTACACCTTC. It specifies CASSFEGGLYGYTF.

The V call is TRBV6-5, the J call TRBJ1-2; TRBD1 aligns across 8 bases. J was trimmed by 7 bases and V by 2 bases; bases with no gene match: 9. Germline CDR1 is MNHEY and CDR2 is SVGAGI. The CDR3 extends over 15 amino acids. CDR3 sequence reads: CASSYLSDRVSGYTF. The CDR3 DNA is TGTGCCAGCAGTTACCTATCGGACAGGGTCTCTGGCTACACCTTC.

This rearrangement joins TRBV6-5 to TRBJ1-5, with 10 bases matching TRBD1. V was pared by 2 bases and J by 7 bases, with 5 bases of the junction left unmatched. CDR3 length: 15 amino acids. Germline CDR1 MNHEY, CDR2 SVGAGI. Written as DNA, the CDR3 is TGTGCCAGCAGTTACCGGACAGGGGGGAACCAGCCCCAGCATTTT. It is translated as CASSYRTGGNQPQHF.

This clonotype was observed at least ten times. The V call is TRBV6-1, the J call TRBJ1-1; 7 bases fit TRBD1. With 5 bases clipped from V and 11 bases from J, the junction kept 8 bases outside the gene matches. Per the germline V gene, CDR1 is MNHNS and CDR2 is SASEGT. The CDR3 runs 12 residues. CDR3 nucleotides: TGTGCCAGCAGTCTAAGGACAGGACTTGCTTTCTTT. It encodes CASSLRTGLAFF.

About this clonotype: A much larger clone differs by one base, so this may be a read error. This rearrangement joins TRBV6-1 to TRBJ1-5; D is unresolved. The germline gives CDR1 MNHNS, CDR2 SASEGT. This CDR3 has 15 residues. The CDR3 sequence: CASSLDPYSNHPQHF. CDR3 DNA sequence: TGTGCCAGCAGTCTAGACCCTTATAGCAATCATCCCCAGCATTTT.

At least ten counts were recorded for this clonotype. The chain combines TRBV28 with TRBJ1-5; no firm D call. The CDR3 totals 15 residues. V shed 3 bases and J shed 4 bases, with 13 bases lying between them. CDR1 MDHEN and CDR2 SYDVKM come from the germline V gene. The CDR3 sequence is CASSLATSRNQPQHF. CDR3 coding DNA: TGTGCCAGCAGTTTGGCCACCTCCCGAAATCAGCCCCAGCATTTT.

This clonotype has a count of ten or more. The gene calls are TRBV4-1 and TRBJ2-7; unclear D gene. Germline loops: CDR1 MGHRA, CDR2 YSYEKL. Trimming took off 0 bases at V and 2 bases at J, with 11 bases between the two ends. The CDR3 extends over 15 amino acids. The CDR3, as DNA: TGCGCCAGCAGCCAAGATAGTCTAGTTACCTACGAGCAGTACTTC. This translates into CASSQDSLVTYEQYF.

This clonotype was counted ten times or more. This chain uses TRBV29-1 with TRBJ1-1; D gene unclear. V shed 7 bases and J shed 3 bases, with 3 bases lying between them. This CDR3 contains 9 residues. CDR1 and CDR2 from the germline V gene are SQVTM and ANQGSEA. CDR3 residues: CSADTEAFF. The CDR3 region has the DNA TGCAGCGCCGACACTGAAGCTTTCTTT.

This clonotype was seen ten or more times. This chain joins TRBV30 and TRBJ2-4; tentative D call: TRBD2 (6 bases). The length of the CDR3 is 12 residues. V lost 7 bases, J lost 10 bases, and 17 bases lay in between. Germline V gene sequence: CDR1 GTSNPN, CDR2 SVGIG (reference sequence). In nucleotides, the CDR3 is TGTGCCTTGTGGAGGGTGGGGGGAATTCAGTACTTC. Its translation is CALWRVGGIQYF.

This chain joins TRBV6-1 and TRBJ1-2; D might be TRBD1 (6 bases). The V end lost 2 bases, the J end lost 4 bases, and 11 bases lay between the germline ends. This CDR3 comprises 14 residues. Per the germline V gene, CDR1 is MNHNS and CDR2 is SASEGT. CDR3 DNA sequence: TGTGCCAGCAGTGAATGGCAGGGGTCCTATGGCTACACCTTC. It yields the protein CASSEWQGSYGYTF.

This chain uses TRBV6-1 with TRBJ2-7; 7 bases map to TRBD2. The CDR3 is made up of 16 amino acids. Germline CDR1 and CDR2: MNHNS and SASEGT. Germline trimming cut 6 bases from V and 2 bases from J; bases unmatched to any gene: 13. The DNA for the CDR3 is TGTGCCAGCAGCTCCTTTAGGGTAGCGGGTCCCTACGAGCAGTACTTC. The encoded protein is CASSSFRVAGPYEQYF.

This clonotype was counted at least ten times. The rearrangement links TRBV12-3 or TRBV12-4 to TRBJ1-6; 7 nucleotides align to TRBD1. After removal of 5 bases from V and 8 bases from J, the junction contained 0 bases not matched to a gene. The CDR3 is 12 amino acids. The DNA of the CDR3 is TGTGCCAGCAGTACAGGGGATTCACCCCTCCACTTT. Its translation is CASSTGDSPLHF.

In its sample, this clonotype was seen many times. This rearrangement joins TRBV28 to TRBJ2-7; perhaps TRBD1 as D (6 bases). The length of the CDR3 is 14 residues. Germline V gene sequence: CDR1 MDHEN, CDR2 SYDVKM. With 4 bases removed from V and 2 bases from J, the gap between germline ends came to 12 bases. CDR3 in DNA: TGTGCCAGCAGTTGGTACAGGGATACCTACGAGCAGTACTTC. Protein: CASSWYRDTYEQYF. Complete variable domain (other parts from reference TRBV28 and TRBJ2-7): DVKVTQSSRYLVKRTGEKVFLECVQDMDHENMFWYRQDPGLGLRLIYFSYDVKMKEKGDIPEGYSVSREKKERFSLILESASTNQTSMYLCASSWYRDTYEQYFGPGTRLTVT.

In its sample, this clonotype was seen many times. The chain joins TRBV29-1 to TRBJ2-7; D uncertain. The CDR3 has 14 residues. V was pared by 2 bases and J by 3 bases, with 14 bases between. CDR1 and CDR2 from the germline V gene are SQVTM and ANQGSEA. The CDR3 DNA is TGCAGCGTTGAACTTCCCGGAGATCTCTACGAGCAGTACTTC. It codes for CSVELPGDLYEQYF.

This clonotype was observed many times. This sequence joins TRBV19 and TRBJ2-5, with D perhaps assigned TRBD1 or TRBD2 (6 bases each). Germline assignment: CDR1 LNHDA and CDR2 SQIVND (reference sequence). This CDR3 spans 15 amino acids. Trimming shortened V by 3 bases and J by 2 bases, and 13 bases separated the two germline ends. The CDR3 spells CASSIGGTLQETQYF. In DNA, the CDR3 is TGTGCCAGTAGTATCGGCGGGACACTACAAGAGACCCAGTACTTC.

This chain joins TRBV5-1 and TRBJ1-1; D gene ambiguous. Trimming shortened V by 1 base and J by 1 base, and 11 bases separated the two germline ends. CDR3 length equals 15 residues. CDR1 is SGHRS and CDR2 is YFSETQ in the germline V gene. The CDR3 DNA is TGCGCCAGCAGCTTGACGAGATCTGGGAACACTGAAGCTTTCTTT. It codes for CASSLTRSGNTEAFF.

A remark on this clonotype: A single base separates this from a much larger clone, so it may be a read error. J is TRBJ1-5 and V is TRBV2; D uncertain. Germline CDR1 is SNHLY and CDR2 is FYNNEI. The CDR3 runs 14 residues. CDR3 amino acids: CASTLNRGDQPQRF. In nucleotides, the CDR3 is TGTGCCAGCACTCTCAATCGCGGGGATCAGCCCCAGCGTTTT.

The rearrangement links TRBV14 to TRBJ2-5; D gene uncertain. The V end was cut by 4 bases, the J end by 4 bases, with 10 bases between. This CDR3 spans 13 amino acids. CDR1 SGHDN and CDR2 FVKESK come from the germline V gene. CDR3 DNA: TGTGCCAGCAGCCCCTTCCTAAGAGAGACCCAGTACTTC. It specifies CASSPFLRETQYF. Using reference TRBV14 and TRBJ2-5 for the parts outside the CDR3, the full variable domain is EAGVTQFPSHSVIEKGQTVTLRCDPISGHDNLYWYRRVMGKEIKFLLHFVKESKQDESGMPNNRFLAERTGGTYSTLKVQPAELEDSGVYFCASSPFLRETQYFGPGTRLLVL.

As regards this clonotype: This may come from a read error, since a much larger clone is one base off. The chain is built from TRBV20-1 and TRBJ2-2, with D perhaps TRBD2 (6 bases). Germline V gene lookup returns CDR1 DFQATT and CDR2 SNEGSKA (reference sequence). CDR3 size: 13 residues. CDR3 DNA: TGCAGTGTTGGAGGGACGGTGATCGGGGGGCTGTTTTTT. Protein product: CSVGGTVIGGLFF.

This clonotype has at least ten counts. DNA for the CDR3: TGTGCCAGCAGCTTAGCGCGGGACCTCTGGAGCAATCAGCCCCAGCATTTT. Its translation: CASSLARDLWSNQPQHF. This chain uses TRBV7-2 with TRBJ1-5, with D perhaps matching TRBD1 (5 bases). V dropped 0 bases and J dropped 1 base, with 13 bases sitting between them. Germline V gives CDR1 SGHTA, CDR2 FQGNSA. The CDR3 is 17 amino acids.

The chain has TRBV20-1 and TRBJ2-7, with D maybe TRBD2 (6 bases). The CDR3 consists of 14 residues. Germline CDR1 reads DFQATT; CDR2 reads SNEGSKA (reference sequence). Trimming cost V 8 bases and J 2 bases, with 19 bases left between them. The CDR3 coding sequence is TGCAGTATAATATCGGGAGCCAAAACCTACGAGCAGTACTTC. Translated: CSIISGAKTYEQYF.

V and J are TRBV6-1 and TRBJ1-6; 7 bases line up with TRBD1. V shed 0 bases and J 9 bases; nucleotides not matched to a gene: 8. Germline lookup yields CDR1 MNHNS and CDR2 SASEGT. The CDR3 consists of 16 residues. CDR3 sequence: CASSEAPGQNGSPLHF. CDR3 DNA: TGTGCCAGCAGTGAAGCACCGGGACAGAACGGTTCACCCCTCCACTTT.